Described below is a single TCR beta chain sequence and its context. This entry is derived from a study of blood T cell repertoires in COVID-19. Germline loops: CDR1 SEHNR, CDR2 FQNEAQ (reference sequence). Trimming took off 8 bases at V and 4 bases at J, with 14 bases between the two ends. The CDR3 extends over 13 amino acids. The method was immunoSEQ multiplex PCR; TCRdb's version includes in-frame clones alone and lacks a portion of them. The sample consists of roughly 280,000 clones, less than 85% of them appearing once. The receptor comes from a man aged 60 to 75 who had recovered from COVID-19. This chain joins TRBV7-9 and TRBJ1-1; a possible D gene is TRBD1 (6 bases). Specimen: peripheral blood. The CDR3 DNA sequence: TGTGCCAGCCGACGGGGGGGCCTCACTGAAGCTTTCTTT. Translation: CASRRGGLTEAFF.